A single sample gave rise to the 18 T cell receptor beta chains below, sequenced in a study of regulatory T cells in long-lasting Graves disease. Regarding time point: newly diagnosed GD, antithyroid drugs for less than 3 months. There was RNA extracted from PBMCs, and the TCR library was made from it. In building TCR beta libraries, iRepertoire HTBI primers were used together with Arm-PCR of CDR3 regions. Each CDR3 protein gets one entry after TCRdb re-called the multiplex PCR reads with MiXCR. The sample contains over 500,000 distinct CDR3 sequences, about 15% of which appear only once. The data also belong to a second study, concerning T cells in Graves' hyperthyroidism and ophthalmopathy.

This material consisted of peripheral blood mononuclear cells (PBMCs), taken at new diagnosis, from a patient treated with antithyroid drugs. These TCRs come from a woman in her twenties or thirties with Graves disease.

There are many counts of this clonotype. This chain connects TRBV6-1 to TRBJ2-7; D is unclear. The V end was cut by 4 bases, the J end by 0 bases, with 7 bases between. From germline, CDR1 is MNHNS and CDR2 SASEGT. The length of the CDR3 is 13 residues. CDR3 sequence reads: CASSGGFSYEQYF. The CDR3 bases are TGTGCCAGCAGTGGGGGATTCTCCTACGAGCAGTACTTC.

The chain couples TRBV28 to TRBJ2-3; 9 bases match TRBD2. The CDR3 is 16 residues long. Germline V gives CDR1 MDHEN, CDR2 SYDVKM. The trim removed 3 bases at V and 1 base at J, leaving 5 bases unmatched. The CDR3 region is CASSFIAGVGTDTQYF. CDR3 nucleotide sequence: TGTGCCAGCAGTTTCATAGCGGGAGTGGGCACAGATACGCAGTATTTT. The variable domain in full, with the rest retrieved from reference TRBV28 and TRBJ2-3, is DVKVTQSSRYLVKRTGEKVFLECVQDMDHENMFWYRQDPGLGLRLIYFSYDVKMKEKGDIPEGYSVSREKKERFSLILESASTNQTSMYLCASSFIAGVGTDTQYFGPGTRLTVL.

This clonotype has just a few counts. The J gene is TRBJ2-4, the V gene TRBV5-6; the match to TRBD1 covers 7 bases. Trimming cost V 1 base and J 0 bases; bases outside gene matches: 10. The CDR3 has 18 residues. CDR1 is SGHDT and CDR2 is YYEEEE in the germline V gene. In DNA, the CDR3 is TGTGCCAGCAGCTTGTTGCAGGGGGTAGGACTAGCCAAAAACATTCAGTACTTC. It codes for CASSLLQGVGLAKNIQYF.

The sample holds a few counts of this clonotype. CDR3 loop: CASSLSLAGGPGEQFF. The CDR3 region has the DNA TGTGCCAGCAGTTTGTCGCTAGCGGGAGGGCCGGGTGAGCAGTTCTTC. This chain uses TRBV28 with TRBJ2-1; TRBD2 matches 12 bases. There are 16 residues in the CDR3. Losses at the gene ends were 3 bases for V and 9 bases for J; bases not matched to a gene: 9. The germline CDR1 and CDR2 sequences are MDHEN and SYDVKM.

The sample holds many counts of this clonotype. This chain joins TRBV6-1 and TRBJ2-7; D remains unclear. Per germline, CDR1 MNHNS and CDR2 SASEGT. CDR3 length: 15 amino acids. Deletions cut 2 bases from V and 0 bases from J, with 11 bases between. The CDR3 bases are TGTGCCAGCAGTGAATCCTTGGACGGCTCCTACGAGCAGTACTTC. Translation: CASSESLDGSYEQYF.

The V call is TRBV3-1, the J call TRBJ2-2; a possible D gene is TRBD1 (6 bases). Trimming shortened V by 7 bases and J by 4 bases, and 10 bases separated the two germline ends. CDR3 length: 13 residues. In germline, CDR1 is LGHDT, CDR2 YNNKEL (reference sequence). The CDR3 sequence: CASTQGPTGELFF. The CDR3 DNA follows: TGTGCCAGCACCCAGGGGCCCACCGGGGAGCTGTTTTTT.

The sample holds many counts of this clonotype. The chain is built from TRBV7-8 and TRBJ1-1; D gene ambiguous. The V end was cut by 5 bases, the J end by 3 bases, with 16 bases between. CDR3 size: 15 residues. Germline V gene data show CDR1 as SGHVS and CDR2 as FQNEAQ. The CDR3 here is CASSTSLPTHTEAFF. The CDR3 region has the DNA TGTGCCAGCAGCACAAGTCTCCCCACGCACACTGAAGCTTTCTTT.

The table lists this clonotype with many counts. This chain joins TRBV7-2 and TRBJ1-3; TRBD1 is a possible D gene (5 bases). The CDR3 length is 15 residues. The germline gives CDR1 SGHTA, CDR2 FQGNSA. Trimming left V 1 base short and J 2 bases short, with 9 bases between. CDR3 sequence (DNA): TGTGCCAGCAGCTTAGGGGCAGGGACTGGAAACACCATATATTTT. Translating gives CASSLGAGTGNTIYF.

The DNA for the CDR3 is TGTGCCATCAGTGGAGGGACAGGGGGTAGCAATCAGCCCCAGCATTTT. Its protein product is CAISGGTGGSNQPQHF. The gene calls are TRBV10-3 and TRBJ1-5, with TRBD1 matching 11 bases. This CDR3 has 16 residues. Germline assignment: CDR1 ENHRY and CDR2 SYGVKD. V lost 4 bases to trimming and J lost 0 bases; unmatched junction nucleotides: 2.

There are many counts of this clonotype. The chain carries TRBV2 and TRBJ2-5; D could derive from TRBD1 or TRBD2 (5 bases each). CDR1 SNHLY and CDR2 FYNNEI come from the germline V gene. The CDR3 sequence is 13 residues long. Trimming pared 7 bases from V and 0 bases from J, leaving 9 bases between. The CDR3 sequence: CASKGRHQETQYF. In nucleotides, the CDR3 is TGTGCCAGCAAGGGACGGCACCAAGAGACCCAGTACTTC. The variable domain in full, with the rest retrieved from reference TRBV2 and TRBJ2-5, is EPEVTQTPSHQVTQMGQEVILRCVPISNHLYFYWYRQILGQKVEFLVSFYNNEISEKSEIFDDQFSVERPDGSNFTLKIRSTKLEDSAMYFCASKGRHQETQYFGPGTRLLVL.

This clonotype was recorded many times. The chain employs TRBV7-9 and TRBJ2-3, with D unresolved. From germline, CDR1 is SEHNR and CDR2 FQNEAQ (reference sequence). The CDR3 runs 13 residues. The ends were cut back, 4 bases at V and 6 bases at J, with 11 bases in the middle. The CDR3 sequence is CASSSTPWDTQYF. DNA of the CDR3: TGTGCCAGCAGCTCCACCCCATGGGATACGCAGTATTTT.

The rearrangement uses TRBV6-1 and TRBJ1-4, with 7 bases lining up with TRBD1. Germline V CDR1 and CDR2: MNHNS, SASEGT. The CDR3 extends over 14 amino acids. The V gene end was trimmed by 6 bases and the J gene end by 5 bases; junction bases not matched to a gene: 6. CDR3 sequence (DNA): TGTGCCAGCAGACCCGGGACAGTCAATGAAAAACTGTTTTTT. This codes for CASRPGTVNEKLFF.

This clonotype showed up many times. The V call is TRBV30, the J call TRBJ2-7; possible D gene TRBD2, 5 bases. V lost 5 bases to trimming and J lost 3 bases, with 14 bases between them. The CDR3 is 13 amino acids. The V gene's germline CDR1 is GTSNPN and CDR2 SVGIG (reference sequence). The CDR3 DNA is TGTGCCTGGTCACGGGGATTGGTCTACGAGCAGTACTTC. Protein sequence: CAWSRGLVYEQYF.

There are a few counts of this clonotype. The rearrangement uses TRBV3-1 and TRBJ2-7; weak D call: TRBD2 (5 bases). The CDR3 totals 15 residues. Trimming removed 1 base from V and 0 bases from J, with 10 bases in between. Per germline, CDR1 LGHDT and CDR2 YNNKEL (reference sequence). CDR3 protein: CASSQGTLSSYEQYF. DNA of the CDR3: TGTGCCAGCAGCCAAGGGACTTTGAGCTCCTACGAGCAGTACTTC.

This chain links TRBV24-1 with TRBJ2-5, with D perhaps TRBD1 or TRBD2 (5 bases each). The germline V gene has CDR1 KGHDR and CDR2 SFDVKD. The CDR3 is 15 residues long. V was pared by 10 bases and J by 1 base, with 18 bases between. The CDR3 spells CATSWLEGTQETQYF. The CDR3 DNA follows: TGTGCCACTTCTTGGCTTGAGGGGACCCAAGAGACCCAGTACTTC.

The chain joins TRBV6-1 to TRBJ2-4; D gene uncertain. Germline V gives CDR1 MNHNS, CDR2 SASEGT. The CDR3 consists of 13 residues. V dropped 7 bases and J dropped 8 bases, with 15 bases sitting between them. CDR3 coding DNA: TGTGCCAGCACGGGCAGGTGGGGTGACATTCAGTACTTC. This codes for CASTGRWGDIQYF.

CDR3 nucleotide sequence: TGCAGCGTTGCTCTGAGTGTGTCCTGGCGGGTGGTCTCCTACAATGAGCAGTTCTTC. Its translation: CSVALSVSWRVVSYNEQFF. This chain connects TRBV29-1 to TRBJ2-1, with D perhaps TRBD2 (5 bases). The V and J ends lost 4 bases and 0 bases respectively, with 25 bases between them. There are 19 residues in the CDR3. Germline loops: CDR1 SQVTM, CDR2 ANQGSEA.

This clonotype appeared a few times. The J gene is TRBJ1-2, the V gene TRBV27; 8 bases align to TRBD1. The CDR3 loop spans 13 amino acids. Germline V gene lookup returns CDR1 MNHEY and CDR2 SMNVEV (reference sequence). V shed 5 bases and J 3 bases; nucleotides not matched to a gene: 2. The CDR3, as DNA: TGTGCCAGCAGTGTACAGGGGGACTATGGCTACACCTTC. Protein: CASSVQGDYGYTF.